The present T cell receptor (beta chain) was sequenced within a study of blood T cell repertoires in COVID-19. Study in general: Researchers got acute and convalescent COVID-19 samples from the United States, Italy and Spain.

The assay was immunoSEQ multiplex PCR, and TCRdb's table has in-frame clones only and misses some. The repertoire holds 240,000 or so clones, approximately 82% seen once, with around 1.8% in the top ten. Germline CDR1 and CDR2: SGHNT and YYREEE (reference sequence). V shed 2 bases and J 8 bases; nucleotides not matched to a gene: 7. This CDR3 is built from 16 residues. The sequence derives from an elderly woman with acute or convalescent COVID-19. The sequenced sample consisted of peripheral blood. This chain links TRBV5-4 with TRBJ2-1; 13 positions agree with TRBD2. The CDR3 nucleotides read TGTGCCAGCAGCTTAAAACTAGCGGGAGGGCCCCATGAGCAGTTCTTC. It specifies CASSLKLAGGPHEQFF.